This T cell receptor (beta chain) is drawn from a study of blood T cell repertoires in COVID-19. V was clipped by 6 bases and J by 0 bases, with 8 bases between them. The CDR3 length is 14 residues. CDR1 MNHNY and CDR2 SVGAGI come from the germline V gene (reference sequence). Sequenced by immunoSEQ multiplex PCR; TCRdb stores in-frame clones only, minus some. The table records tens of thousands of clones, over 60% of them present only once. Input material: peripheral blood. This sequence joins TRBV6-6 and TRBJ1-4, with D tentatively TRBD1 (5 bases). The clonotype comes from a man in his sixties or seventies with COVID-19, enrolled during active disease. Here the CDR3 DNA reads TGTGCCAGCAGCCGACAGACAACTAATGAAAAACTGTTTTTT. Protein: CASSRQTTNEKLFF.